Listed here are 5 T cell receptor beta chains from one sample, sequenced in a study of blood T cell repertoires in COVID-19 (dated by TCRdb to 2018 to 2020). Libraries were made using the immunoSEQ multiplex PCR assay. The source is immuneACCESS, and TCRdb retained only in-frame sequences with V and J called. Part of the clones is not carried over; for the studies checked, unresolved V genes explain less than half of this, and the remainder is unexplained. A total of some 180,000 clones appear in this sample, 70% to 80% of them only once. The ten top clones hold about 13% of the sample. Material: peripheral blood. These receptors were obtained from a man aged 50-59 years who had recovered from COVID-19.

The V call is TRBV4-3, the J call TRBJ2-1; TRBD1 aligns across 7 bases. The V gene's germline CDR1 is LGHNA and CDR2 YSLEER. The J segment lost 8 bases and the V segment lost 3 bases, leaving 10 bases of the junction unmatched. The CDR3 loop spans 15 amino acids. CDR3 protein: CASSQQLTGRYEQFF. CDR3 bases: TGCGCCAGCAGCCAGCAACTGACAGGGCGCTATGAGCAGTTCTTC.

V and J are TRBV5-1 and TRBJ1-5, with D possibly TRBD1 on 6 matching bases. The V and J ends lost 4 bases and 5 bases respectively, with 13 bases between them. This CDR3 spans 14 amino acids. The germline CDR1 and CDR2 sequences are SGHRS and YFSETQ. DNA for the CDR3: TGCGCCAGCAGCCCCTCTGGGGGCGATCAGCCCCAGCATTTT. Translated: CASSPSGGDQPQHF.

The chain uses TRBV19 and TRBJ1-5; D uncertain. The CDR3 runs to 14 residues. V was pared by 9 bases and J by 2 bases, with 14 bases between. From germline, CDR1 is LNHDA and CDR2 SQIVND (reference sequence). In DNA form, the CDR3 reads TGTGCCAGGCAGGTGGCCGGGGGCAATCAGCCCCAGCATTTT. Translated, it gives CARQVAGGNQPQHF.

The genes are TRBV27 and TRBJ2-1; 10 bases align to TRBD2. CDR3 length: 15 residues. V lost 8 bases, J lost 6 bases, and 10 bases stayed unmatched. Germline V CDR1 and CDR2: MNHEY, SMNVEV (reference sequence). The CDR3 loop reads CASWLAGEGGNEQFF. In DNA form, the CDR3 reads TGTGCCAGCTGGCTAGCGGGAGAGGGGGGCAATGAGCAGTTCTTC.

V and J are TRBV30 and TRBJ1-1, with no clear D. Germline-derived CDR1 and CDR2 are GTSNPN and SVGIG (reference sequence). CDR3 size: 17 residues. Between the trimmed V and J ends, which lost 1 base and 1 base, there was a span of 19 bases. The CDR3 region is CAWSDEAFKRANTEAFF. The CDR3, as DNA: TGTGCCTGGAGTGATGAGGCATTTAAACGAGCGAACACTGAAGCTTTCTTT.